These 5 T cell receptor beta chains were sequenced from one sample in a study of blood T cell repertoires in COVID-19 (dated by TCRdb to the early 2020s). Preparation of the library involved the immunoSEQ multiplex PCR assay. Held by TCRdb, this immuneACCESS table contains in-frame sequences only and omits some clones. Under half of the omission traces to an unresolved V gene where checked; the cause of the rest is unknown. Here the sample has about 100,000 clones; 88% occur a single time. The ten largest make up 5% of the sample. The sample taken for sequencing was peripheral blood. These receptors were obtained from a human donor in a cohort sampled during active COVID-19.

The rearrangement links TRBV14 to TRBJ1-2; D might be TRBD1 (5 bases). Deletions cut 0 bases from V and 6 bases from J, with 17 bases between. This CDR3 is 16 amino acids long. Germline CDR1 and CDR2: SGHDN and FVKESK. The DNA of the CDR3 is TGTGCCAGCAGCCAAGATGCGGGACTCTGGAAGGATGGCTACACCTTC. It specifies CASSQDAGLWKDGYTF.

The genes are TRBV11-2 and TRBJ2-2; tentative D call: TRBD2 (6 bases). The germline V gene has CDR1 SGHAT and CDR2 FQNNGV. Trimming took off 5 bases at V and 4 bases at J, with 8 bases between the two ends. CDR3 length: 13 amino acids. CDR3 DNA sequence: TGTGCCAGCAGCCCGGGACTCACCGGGGAGCTGTTTTTT. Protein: CASSPGLTGELFF.

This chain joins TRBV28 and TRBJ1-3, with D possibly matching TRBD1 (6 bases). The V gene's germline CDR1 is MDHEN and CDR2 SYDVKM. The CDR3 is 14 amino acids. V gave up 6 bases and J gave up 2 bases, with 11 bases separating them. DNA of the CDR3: TGTGCCAGCAGCTCAGGACAGCCTGGAAACACCATATATTTT. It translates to CASSSGQPGNTIYF.

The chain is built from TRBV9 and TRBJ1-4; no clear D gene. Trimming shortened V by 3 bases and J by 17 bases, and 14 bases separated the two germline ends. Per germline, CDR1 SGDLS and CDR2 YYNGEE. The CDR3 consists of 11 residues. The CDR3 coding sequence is TGTGCCAGCAGCGCAGCGAGGACGGGATTTTTT. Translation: CASSAARTGFF.

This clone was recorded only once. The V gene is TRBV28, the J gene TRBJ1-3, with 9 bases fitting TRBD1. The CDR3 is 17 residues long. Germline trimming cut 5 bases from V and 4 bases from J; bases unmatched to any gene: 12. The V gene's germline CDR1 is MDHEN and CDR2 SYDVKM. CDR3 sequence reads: CASSRVSGTGLGNTIYF. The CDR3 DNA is TGTGCCAGCAGTCGAGTATCCGGGACAGGGCTCGGAAACACCATATATTTT.